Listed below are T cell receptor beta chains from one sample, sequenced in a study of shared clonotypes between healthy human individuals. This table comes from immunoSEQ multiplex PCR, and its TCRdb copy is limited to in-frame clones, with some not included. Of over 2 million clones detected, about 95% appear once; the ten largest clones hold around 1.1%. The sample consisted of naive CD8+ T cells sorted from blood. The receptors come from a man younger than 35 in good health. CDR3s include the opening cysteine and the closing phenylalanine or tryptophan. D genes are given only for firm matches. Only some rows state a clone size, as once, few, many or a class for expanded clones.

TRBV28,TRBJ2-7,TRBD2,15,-,CASSWGGLGTYEQYF,TGTGCCAGCAGTTGGGGGGGGTTAGGGACCTACGAGCAGTACTTC
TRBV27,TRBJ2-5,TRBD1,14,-,CASSPRTGQETQYF,TGTGCCAGCAGTCCACGGACAGGACAAGAGACCCAGTACTTC
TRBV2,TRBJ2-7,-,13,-,CASIDAGTYEQYF,TGTGCCAGCATCGATGCAGGGACCTACGAGCAGTACTTC
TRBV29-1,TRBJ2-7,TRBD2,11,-,CSVVRGGEQYF,TGCAGCGTTGTGCGGGGGGGCGAGCAGTACTTC
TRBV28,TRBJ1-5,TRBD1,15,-,CASSWTGMGNQPQHF,TGTGCCAGCAGTTGGACAGGGATGGGCAATCAGCCCCAGCATTTT
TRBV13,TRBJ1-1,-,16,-,CASSLGDGAGNTEAFF,TGTGCCAGCAGCTTAGGGGACGGAGCGGGGAACACTGAAGCTTTCTTT
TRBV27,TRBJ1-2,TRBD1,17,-,CASSLLGDRGQNYGYTF,TGTGCCAGCAGCCTACTAGGGGACAGGGGGCAAAACTATGGCTACACCTTC
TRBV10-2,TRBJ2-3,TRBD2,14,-,CASSLAGVTDTQYF,TGCGCCAGCAGCCTAGCGGGGGTCACAGATACGCAGTATTTT
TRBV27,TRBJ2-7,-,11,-,CASSLGAEQYF,TGTGCCAGCAGTTTAGGAGCCGAGCAGTACTTC
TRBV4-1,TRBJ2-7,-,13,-,CASSQDRGHEQYF,TGCGCCAGCAGCCAAGACAGGGGTCACGAGCAGTACTTC
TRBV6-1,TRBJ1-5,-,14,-,CATVAFYSNQPQHF,TGTGCCACGGTCGCCTTCTATAGCAATCAGCCCCAGCATTTT
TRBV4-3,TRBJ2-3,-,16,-,CASSQDTLGSTDTQYF,TGCGCCAGCAGCCAAGATACACTAGGGAGCACAGATACGCAGTATTTT
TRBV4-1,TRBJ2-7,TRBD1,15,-,CASSQETGGTYEQYF,TGCGCCAGCAGCCAAGAGACAGGGGGCACCTACGAGCAGTACTTC
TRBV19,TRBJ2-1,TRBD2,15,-,CASSMVAGDYNEQFF,TGTGCCAGTAGTATGGTTGCGGGAGACTACAATGAGCAGTTCTTC
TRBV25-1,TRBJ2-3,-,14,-,CASSEGVGTDTQYF,TGTGCCAGCAGTGAAGGGGTGGGAACAGATACGCAGTATTTT
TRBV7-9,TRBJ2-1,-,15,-,CASSLVGRSYNEQFF,TGTGCCAGCAGCTTAGTTGGGCGGAGCTACAATGAGCAGTTCTTC
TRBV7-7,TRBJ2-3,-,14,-,CASSVGEYTDTQYF,TGTGCTAGCAGCGTCGGCGAGTACACAGATACGCAGTATTTT
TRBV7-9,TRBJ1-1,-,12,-,CASSLASTEAFF,TGTGCCAGCAGCTTAGCAAGCACTGAAGCTTTCTTT
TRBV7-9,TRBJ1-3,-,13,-,CASSPGSGNTIYF,TGTGCCAGCAGCCCGGGCTCTGGAAACACCATATATTTT
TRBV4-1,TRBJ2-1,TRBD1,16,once,CASSQGTRDSYNEQFF,TGCGCCAGCAGCCAAGGAACCCGGGACAGCTACAATGAGCAGTTCTTC
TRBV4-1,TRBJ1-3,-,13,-,CASSQEGEITIYF,TGCGCCAGCAGCCAAGAGGGGGAGATCACCATATATTTT
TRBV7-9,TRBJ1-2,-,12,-,CASSLVYYGYTF,TGTGCCAGCAGCTTAGTATACTATGGCTACACCTTC
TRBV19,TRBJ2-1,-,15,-,CASSASQGYYNEQFF,TGTGCCAGTAGCGCCAGCCAGGGCTATTACAATGAGCAGTTCTTC
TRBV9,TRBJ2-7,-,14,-,CASSVGLGGYEQYF,TGTGCCAGCAGCGTAGGGCTAGGGGGCTACGAGCAGTACTTC
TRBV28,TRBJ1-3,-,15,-,CASRLRAGTGNTIYF,TGTGCCAGCAGATTAAGAGCGGGGACTGGAAACACCATATATTTT
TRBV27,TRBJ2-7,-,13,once,CASSLSRLGEQYF,TGTGCCAGCAGTTTATCCAGGCTTGGCGAGCAGTACTTC
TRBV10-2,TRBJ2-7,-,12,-,CASSDVGAEQYF,TGCGCCAGCAGTGATGTGGGGGCCGAGCAGTACTTC
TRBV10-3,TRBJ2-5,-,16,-,CAISEFGLQVQETQYF,TGTGCCATCAGTGAGTTTGGACTCCAAGTCCAAGAGACCCAGTACTTC
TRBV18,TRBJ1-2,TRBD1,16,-,CASSLGTGALLYGYTF,TGTGCCAGCTCACTCGGGACAGGGGCGCTGCTCTATGGCTACACCTTC
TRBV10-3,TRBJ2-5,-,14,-,CAISELSSQETQYF,TGTGCCATCAGTGAGTTGTCTAGCCAGGAGACCCAGTACTTC
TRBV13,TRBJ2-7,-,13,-,CASSLVGSYEQYF,TGTGCCAGCAGCTTAGTCGGCTCCTACGAGCAGTACTTC